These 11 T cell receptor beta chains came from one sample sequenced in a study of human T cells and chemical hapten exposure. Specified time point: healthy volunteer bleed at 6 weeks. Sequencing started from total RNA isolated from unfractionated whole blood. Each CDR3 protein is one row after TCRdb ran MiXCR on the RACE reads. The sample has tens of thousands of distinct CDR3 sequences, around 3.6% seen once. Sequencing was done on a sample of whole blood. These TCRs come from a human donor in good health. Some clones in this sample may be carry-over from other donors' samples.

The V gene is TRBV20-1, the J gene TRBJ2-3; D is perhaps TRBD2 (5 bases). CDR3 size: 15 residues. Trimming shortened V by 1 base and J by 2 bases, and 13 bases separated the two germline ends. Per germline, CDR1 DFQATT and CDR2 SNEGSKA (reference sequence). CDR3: CSARGWTFPTDTQYF. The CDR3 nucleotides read TGCAGTGCTAGAGGTTGGACTTTTCCCACAGATACGCAGTATTTT.

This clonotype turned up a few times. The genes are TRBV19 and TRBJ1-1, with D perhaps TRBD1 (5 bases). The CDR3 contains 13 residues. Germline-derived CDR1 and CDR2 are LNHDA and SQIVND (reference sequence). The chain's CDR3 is CAISTDGYTEAFF. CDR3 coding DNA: TGTGCGATCTCGACAGACGGTTACACTGAAGCTTTCTTT.

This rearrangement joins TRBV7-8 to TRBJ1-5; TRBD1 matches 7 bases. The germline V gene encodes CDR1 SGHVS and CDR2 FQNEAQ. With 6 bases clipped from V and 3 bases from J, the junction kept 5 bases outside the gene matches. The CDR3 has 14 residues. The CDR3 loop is CASSRQGINQPQHF. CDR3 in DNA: TGTGCCAGCAGTCGACAGGGTATCAATCAGCCCCAGCATTTT.

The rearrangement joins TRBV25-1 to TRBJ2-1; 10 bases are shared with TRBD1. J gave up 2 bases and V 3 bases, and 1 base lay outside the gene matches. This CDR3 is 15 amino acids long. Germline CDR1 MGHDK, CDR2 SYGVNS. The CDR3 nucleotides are TGTGCCAGCAGTGAGACAGGGGGCCCCTACAATGAGCAGTTCTTC. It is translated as CASSETGGPYNEQFF. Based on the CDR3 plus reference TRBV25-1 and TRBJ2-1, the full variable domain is EADIYQTPRYLVIGTGKKITLECSQTMGHDKMYWYQQDPGMELHLIHYSYGVNSTEKGDLSSESTVSRIRTEHFPLTLESARPSHTSQYLCASSETGGPYNEQFFGPGTRLTVL.

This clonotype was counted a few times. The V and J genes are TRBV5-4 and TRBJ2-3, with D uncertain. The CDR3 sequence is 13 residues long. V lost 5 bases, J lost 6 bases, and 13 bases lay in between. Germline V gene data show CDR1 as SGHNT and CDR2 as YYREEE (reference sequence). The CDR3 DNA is TGTGCCAGCAGGGTAGGGAACGGGGATACGCAGTATTTT. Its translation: CASRVGNGDTQYF.

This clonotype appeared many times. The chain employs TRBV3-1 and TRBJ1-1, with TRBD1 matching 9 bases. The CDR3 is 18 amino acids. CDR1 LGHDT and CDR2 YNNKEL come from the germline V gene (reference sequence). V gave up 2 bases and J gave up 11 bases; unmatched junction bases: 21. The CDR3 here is CASSQFRRDRVYSWKAFF. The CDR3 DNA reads TGTGCCAGCAGCCAATTCCGGCGGGACAGGGTCTACTCTTGGAAGGCTTTCTTT.

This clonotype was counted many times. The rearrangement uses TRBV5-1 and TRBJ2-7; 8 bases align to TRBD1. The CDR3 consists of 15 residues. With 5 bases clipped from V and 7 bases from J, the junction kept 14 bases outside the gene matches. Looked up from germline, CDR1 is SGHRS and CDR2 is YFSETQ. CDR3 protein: CASSSSGTGRMEQYF. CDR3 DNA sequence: TGCGCCAGCAGTTCCTCCGGGACAGGCCGCATGGAGCAGTACTTC.

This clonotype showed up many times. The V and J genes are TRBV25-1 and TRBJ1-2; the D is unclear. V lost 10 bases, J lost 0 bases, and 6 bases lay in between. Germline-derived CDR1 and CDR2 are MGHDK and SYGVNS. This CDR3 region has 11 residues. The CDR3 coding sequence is TGTGCCATCGATCCTAACTATGGCTACACCTTC. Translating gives CAIDPNYGYTF.

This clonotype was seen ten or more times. The CDR3 is CASSFVEVSYNSPLHF. Here the CDR3 DNA reads TGTGCCAGCAGTTTTGTAGAAGTCTCCTATAATTCACCCCTCCACTTT. This chain uses TRBV28 with TRBJ1-6; D uncertain. Germline assignment: CDR1 MDHEN and CDR2 SYDVKM. V shed 3 bases and J shed 0 bases, with 9 bases lying between them. The CDR3 runs 16 residues.

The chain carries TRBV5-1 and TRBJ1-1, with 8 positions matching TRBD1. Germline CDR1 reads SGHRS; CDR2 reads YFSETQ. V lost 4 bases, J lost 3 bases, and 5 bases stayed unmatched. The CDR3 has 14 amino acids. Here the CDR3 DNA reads TGCGCCAGCAGCCGCTACAGGGGGGACACTGAAGCTTTCTTT. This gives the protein CASSRYRGDTEAFF. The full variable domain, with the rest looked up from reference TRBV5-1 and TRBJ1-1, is KAGVTQTPRYLIKTRGQQVTLSCSPISGHRSVSWYQQTPGQGLQFLFEYFSETQRNKGNFPGRFSGRQFSNSRSEMNVSTLELGDSALYLCASSRYRGDTEAFFGQGTRLTVV.

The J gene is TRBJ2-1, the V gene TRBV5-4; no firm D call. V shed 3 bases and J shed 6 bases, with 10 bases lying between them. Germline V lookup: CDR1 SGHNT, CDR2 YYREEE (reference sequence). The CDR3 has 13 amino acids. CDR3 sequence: CASSSGMGNEQFF. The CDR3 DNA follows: TGTGCCAGCAGCTCTGGGATGGGCAATGAGCAGTTCTTC.